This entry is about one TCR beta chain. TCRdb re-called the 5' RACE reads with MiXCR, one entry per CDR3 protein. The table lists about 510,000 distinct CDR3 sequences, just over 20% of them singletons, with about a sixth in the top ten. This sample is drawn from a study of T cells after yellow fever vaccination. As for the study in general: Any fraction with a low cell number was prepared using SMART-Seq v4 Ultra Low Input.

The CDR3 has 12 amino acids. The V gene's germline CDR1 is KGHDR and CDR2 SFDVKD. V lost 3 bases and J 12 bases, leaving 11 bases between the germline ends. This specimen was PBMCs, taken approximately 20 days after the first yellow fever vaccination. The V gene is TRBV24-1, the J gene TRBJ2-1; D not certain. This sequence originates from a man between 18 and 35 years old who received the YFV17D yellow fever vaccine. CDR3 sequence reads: CATSDEPRRQFF. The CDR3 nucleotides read TGTGCCACCAGTGATGAACCGAGGAGGCAGTTCTTC.